Here is one T cell receptor (beta chain) with its context. Its matching antigen is unknown. These data come from a study of shared clonotypes between healthy human individuals. Study details: Ranging from 18 to 49 in age, donors were a couple of women and three men.

General study points: Across a handful of donors, naive CD4 shared 4.5% to 6%, naive CD8 3.5% to 4%, memory CD4 roughly 2.4%, memory CD8 0.35% to 0.5%.

CD45RO negativity and positive selection for CCR7 defined naive CD8 cells, a population that excluded terminally differentiated effector memory CD45RA+ cells. Original analysis: Junction-only immunoSEQ data arrived without quality scores, meaning filtering differed. Profiling relied on immunoSEQ multiplex PCR, and the TCRdb table lists in-frame clones only, not all of them. V and J calls and clone size are as listed in that table; D and trimming were resolved from the DNA. In the table there are about 2.1 million clones, about 93% of which are singletons. The source is a man younger than 35 in good health. Some clones in this sample may be carry-over from other donors' samples. Sequenced input: naive CD8+ T cells from PBMCs.

The CDR3 loop is CASSDRRHEQFF. CDR3 coding DNA: TGTGCCAGCAGCGATAGGAGACATGAGCAGTTCTTC. The J gene is TRBJ2-1, the V gene TRBV11-3; no firm D call. Germline V CDR1 and CDR2: SGHNT, YENEEA. V lost 5 bases and J 8 bases, leaving 10 bases between the germline ends. The CDR3 runs 12 residues.